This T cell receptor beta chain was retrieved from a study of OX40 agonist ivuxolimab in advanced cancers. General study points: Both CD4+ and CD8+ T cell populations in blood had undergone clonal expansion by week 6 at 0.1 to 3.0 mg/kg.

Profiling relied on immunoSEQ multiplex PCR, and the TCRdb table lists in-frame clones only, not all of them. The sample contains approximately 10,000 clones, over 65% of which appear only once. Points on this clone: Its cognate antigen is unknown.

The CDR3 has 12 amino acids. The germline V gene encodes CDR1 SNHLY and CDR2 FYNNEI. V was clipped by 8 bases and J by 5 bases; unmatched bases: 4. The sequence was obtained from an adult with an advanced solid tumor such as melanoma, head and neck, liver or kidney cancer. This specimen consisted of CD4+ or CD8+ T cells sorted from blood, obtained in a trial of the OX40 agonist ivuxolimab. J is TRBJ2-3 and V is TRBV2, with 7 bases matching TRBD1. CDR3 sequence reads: CASETGIDTQYF. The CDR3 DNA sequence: TGTGCCAGCGAGACAGGGATAGATACGCAGTATTTT.